This T cell receptor (beta chain) came from a study of cytomegalovirus exposure and HLA in healthy donors. Profiled with immunoSEQ multiplex PCR; TCRdb holds only in-frame clones, not every one. The sample lists about 280,000 clones, around 85% seen once, with less than 1.2% in the top ten. The sample consisted of PBMCs. This clonotype originated in a woman aged 18-30 years in good health and CMV-seronegative.

The CDR3 loop is CASSRSDFSYEQYF. CDR3 bases: TGTGCCAGCAGTCGTTCGGACTTTTCCTACGAGCAGTACTTC. V usage is TRBV2 and J usage is TRBJ2-7, with D perhaps matching TRBD2 (5 bases). V was cut by 5 bases and J by 1 base, with 12 bases left in between. CDR1 SNHLY and CDR2 FYNNEI come from the germline V gene. The CDR3 consists of 14 residues.